The 5 T cell receptor beta chains in this list originate from one sample, sequenced in a study of blood T cell repertoires in COVID-19. Sequencing used immunoSEQ multiplex PCR; TCRdb keeps in-frame clones, though not all of them. The table has more than 85,000 clones, roughly 85% seen once. The sample taken for sequencing was PBMCs or T cells enriched from blood (not recorded which). The source of these receptors is a woman aged 45-60 years who had recovered from COVID-19.

The V gene is TRBV6-5, the J gene TRBJ1-2; D remains unclear. CDR1 and CDR2 (germline): MNHEY, SVGAGI. V gave up 7 bases and J gave up 4 bases, with 13 bases separating them. The CDR3 contains 13 residues. CDR3 in amino acids: CASKRGKLYGYTF. Here the CDR3 DNA reads TGTGCCAGCAAACGGGGAAAACTCTATGGCTACACCTTC.

The V and J genes are TRBV19 and TRBJ1-2, with 8 bases identical to TRBD1. CDR3 size: 14 residues. Germline V CDR1 and CDR2: LNHDA, SQIVND (reference sequence). The junction had 15 bases not matched to a gene; V was cut back by 10 bases and J by 8 bases. CDR3 amino acids: CATRPADRARGYTF. CDR3 in DNA: TGTGCCACCCGCCCCGCGGACAGGGCGCGAGGCTACACCTTC. Based on the CDR3 plus reference TRBV19 and TRBJ1-2, the full variable domain is DGGITQSPKYLFRKEGQNVTLSCEQNLNHDAMYWYRQDPGQGLRLIYYSQIVNDFQKGDIAEGYSVSREKKESFPLTVTSAQKNPTAFYLCATRPADRARGYTFGSGTRLTVV.

The J gene is TRBJ2-2, the V gene TRBV7-2, with 11 positions matching TRBD2. Germline CDR1 reads SGHTA; CDR2 reads FQGNSA. The CDR3 has 18 amino acids. V gave up 6 bases and J gave up 4 bases; unmatched junction bases: 13. The CDR3 nucleotides are TGTGCCAGCAGGGATCTAGCGGGGGGTGGAGCGGGCACCGGGGAGCTGTTTTTT. Protein product: CASRDLAGGGAGTGELFF.

The rearrangement joins TRBV7-2 to TRBJ1-6, with 9 nucleotides matching TRBD1. The CDR3 runs to 15 residues. V trimming: 5 bases; J trimming: 9 bases; junction bases outside the gene matches: 8. The germline V gene has CDR1 SGHTA and CDR2 FQGNSA. The CDR3 is CASSIEGTGSSPLHF. The CDR3 DNA reads TGTGCCAGCAGCATAGAGGGGACAGGGAGTTCACCCCTCCACTTT.

The rearrangement links TRBV19 to TRBJ2-1; 7 bases map to TRBD1. The length of the CDR3 is 16 residues. Germline V gene data show CDR1 as LNHDA and CDR2 as SQIVND (reference sequence). V lost 7 bases, J lost 0 bases, and 9 bases stayed unmatched. Here the CDR3 reads CASNTRWDSSYNEQFF. The CDR3 DNA follows: TGTGCCAGTAACACCCGGTGGGACAGCTCCTACAATGAGCAGTTCTTC.